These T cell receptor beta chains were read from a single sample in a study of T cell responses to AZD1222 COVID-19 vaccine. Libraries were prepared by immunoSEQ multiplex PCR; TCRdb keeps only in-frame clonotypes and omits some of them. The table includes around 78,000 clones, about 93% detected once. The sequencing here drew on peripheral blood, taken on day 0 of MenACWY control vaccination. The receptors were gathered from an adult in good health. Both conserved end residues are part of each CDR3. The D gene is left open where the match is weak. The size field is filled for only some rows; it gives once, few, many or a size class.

CDR3 DNA: TGCGCCAGCAGCCTAGTCGAAGGGGCCAACACTGAAGCTTTCTTT
CDR3 protein: CASSLVEGANTEAFF
J gene: TRBJ1-1
clone size: once
V gene: TRBV4-1
D gene: NA

CDR3 DNA: TGTGCCAGCAGTTACAGGGCCGGCCTAACCTACGAGCAGTACTTC
CDR3 protein: CASSYRAGLTYEQYF
J gene: TRBJ2-7
clone size: NA
V gene: TRBV6-6
D gene: NA

CDR3 DNA: TGCGCCAGCAGCCCGACAGGGGCCAACACCGGGGAGCTGTTTTTT
CDR3 protein: CASSPTGANTGELFF
J gene: TRBJ2-2
clone size: NA
V gene: TRBV5-1
D gene: TRBD1

CDR3 DNA: TGCAGCGTTGAAGACCTGGGTGGGGGAAATAGAGGCTACACCTTC
CDR3 protein: CSVEDLGGGNRGYTF
J gene: TRBJ1-2
clone size: NA
V gene: TRBV29-1
D gene: NA

CDR3 DNA: TGTGCCAGCAGTTCCCGATCTAGGCTAGACTTC
CDR3 protein: CASSSRSRLDF
J gene: TRBJ2-7
clone size: NA
V gene: TRBV28
D gene: NA

CDR3 DNA: TGTGCCAGCAGTGAAGGAGACAGGGGGCTTTCCACTGAAGCTTTCTTT
CDR3 protein: CASSEGDRGLSTEAFF
J gene: TRBJ1-1
clone size: NA
V gene: TRBV2
D gene: TRBD1

CDR3 DNA: TGCGCCAGCAGCCTGACCCACGCGGAAAAACTGTTTTTT
CDR3 protein: CASSLTHAEKLFF
J gene: TRBJ1-4
clone size: once
V gene: TRBV4-3
D gene: NA

CDR3 DNA: TGTGCCAGCAGCGTAGGCGAGGGACTAGCGGGAGACGAGCAGTACTTC
CDR3 protein: CASSVGEGLAGDEQYF
J gene: TRBJ2-7
clone size: NA
V gene: TRBV9
D gene: TRBD2

CDR3 DNA: TGTGCCTGCGCCGGGACGGGGAATCAGCCCCAGCATTTT
CDR3 protein: CACAGTGNQPQHF
J gene: TRBJ1-5
clone size: NA
V gene: TRBV30
D gene: NA

CDR3 DNA: TGTGCCTGGACTAGCGCGGGCCTGGACGTGGGGGAGCAGTACTTC
CDR3 protein: CAWTSAGLDVGEQYF
J gene: TRBJ2-7
clone size: NA
V gene: TRBV30
D gene: NA

CDR3 DNA: TGTGCCAGCAGCTTGACAGGGCCAACTAATGAAAAACTGTTTTTT
CDR3 protein: CASSLTGPTNEKLFF
J gene: TRBJ1-4
clone size: NA
V gene: TRBV7-2
D gene: TRBD1

CDR3 DNA: TGTGCCACCAGTGATTCCACCCGGGCAGATACGCAGTATTTT
CDR3 protein: CATSDSTRADTQYF
J gene: TRBJ2-3
clone size: NA
V gene: TRBV24-1
D gene: NA

CDR3 DNA: TGTGCCATCAGTGAGTCTGGAGGGGTTAATTCACCCCTCCACTTT
CDR3 protein: CAISESGGVNSPLHF
J gene: TRBJ1-6
clone size: NA
V gene: TRBV10-3
D gene: NA

CDR3 DNA: TGTGCCAGCAGCTTAGATCTGGGGGGACTAGCGGCCTTGGGGCAGTTCTTC
CDR3 protein: CASSLDLGGLAALGQFF
J gene: TRBJ2-1
clone size: NA
V gene: TRBV11-2
D gene: TRBD2

CDR3 DNA: TGCGCCAGCAGTTTAGCGACAGAACTCTATGGCTACACCTTC
CDR3 protein: CASSLATELYGYTF
J gene: TRBJ1-2
clone size: once
V gene: TRBV5-1
D gene: NA

CDR3 DNA: TGCGCCAGCAGCCGGGACAGCTCCTACGAGCAGTACTTC
CDR3 protein: CASSRDSSYEQYF
J gene: TRBJ2-7
clone size: NA
V gene: TRBV10-1
D gene: TRBD1

CDR3 DNA: TGTGCCAGCAGTGAAGACAGGGTAGCGAATCAGCCCCAGCATTTT
CDR3 protein: CASSEDRVANQPQHF
J gene: TRBJ1-5
clone size: NA
V gene: TRBV28
D gene: TRBD1

CDR3 DNA: TGTGCCAGCAGCGTAGAGGGGACAGGGAATCACATTCAGTACTTC
CDR3 protein: CASSVEGTGNHIQYF
J gene: TRBJ2-4
clone size: few
V gene: TRBV9
D gene: TRBD1

CDR3 DNA: TGTGCCAGCAAACGGGTAGCCAGGGGGGCCTATGGCTACACCTTC
CDR3 protein: CASKRVARGAYGYTF
J gene: TRBJ1-2
clone size: NA
V gene: TRBV27
D gene: TRBD1

CDR3 DNA: TGTGCCAGCAGCTCCCAGCAGACAGGGAACACCGGGGAGCTGTTTTTT
CDR3 protein: CASSSQQTGNTGELFF
J gene: TRBJ2-2
clone size: NA
V gene: TRBV7-9
D gene: NA

CDR3 DNA: TGTGCCAGCAGTTTATATTCGGGCGTGGGTACAGATACGCAGTATTTT
CDR3 protein: CASSLYSGVGTDTQYF
J gene: TRBJ2-3
clone size: NA
V gene: TRBV28
D gene: NA

CDR3 DNA: TGTGCCAGCAGCGAGGGACGCGGGAGTCCCTACAATGAGCAGTTCTTC
CDR3 protein: CASSEGRGSPYNEQFF
J gene: TRBJ2-1
clone size: NA
V gene: TRBV11-2
D gene: TRBD2

CDR3 DNA: TGTGCCAGCGGTCAGGGACTAGCGGTCGGGGAGCTGTTTTTT
CDR3 protein: CASGQGLAVGELFF
J gene: TRBJ2-2
clone size: once
V gene: TRBV3-1/TRBV3-2
D gene: TRBD2

CDR3 DNA: TGCGCCAGCAGCTTGGGGGGGAACACTGAAGCTTTCTTT
CDR3 protein: CASSLGGNTEAFF
J gene: TRBJ1-1
clone size: NA
V gene: TRBV5-1
D gene: NA

CDR3 DNA: TGTGCCAGCAGCCGACGGGCCCTAGGCACAGATACGCAGTATTTT
CDR3 protein: CASSRRALGTDTQYF
J gene: TRBJ2-3
clone size: NA
V gene: TRBV28
D gene: NA

CDR3 DNA: TGTGCCAGCAGCCTTATCTACTACAATGAGCAGTTCTTC
CDR3 protein: CASSLIYYNEQFF
J gene: TRBJ2-1
clone size: NA
V gene: TRBV2
D gene: NA

CDR3 DNA: TGTGCCAGCAGCTCACAGGGGGAGCAGTACTTC
CDR3 protein: CASSSQGEQYF
J gene: TRBJ2-7
clone size: NA
V gene: TRBV5-4
D gene: TRBD1

CDR3 DNA: TGTGCTAGCAGCCAACTAGCGGCCAATGGGGGAGAGACCCAGTACTTC
CDR3 protein: CASSQLAANGGETQYF
J gene: TRBJ2-5
clone size: NA
V gene: TRBV7-7
D gene: TRBD2